The 27 T cell receptor beta chains below come from one sample, sequenced in a study of shared clonotypes between healthy human individuals. Some clones are missing from TCRdb's copy, which holds only in-frame ones; the method was immunoSEQ multiplex PCR. The sample records roughly 2.6 million clones, approximately 92% being singletons. The sample consisted of naive CD4+ T cells sorted from blood. As for subset: CD45RA+ positively selected. The origin of the receptors is a man aged 18-30 years in good health.

V gene TRBV5-4 combines with J gene TRBJ1-6; D not resolved. Looked up from germline, CDR1 is SGHNT and CDR2 is YYREEE (reference sequence). The germline V and J ends were trimmed by 0 bases and 9 bases, with 7 bases remaining between them. The CDR3 contains 13 residues. The CDR3 region has the DNA TGTGCCAGCAGCTTGGACGCGGGTTCACCCCTCCACTTT. It translates to CASSLDAGSPLHF.

This chain links TRBV19 with TRBJ1-1; perhaps TRBD1 as D (6 bases). The CDR3 covers 14 residues. Trimming left V 7 bases short and J 4 bases short, with 16 bases between. Germline V gives CDR1 LNHDA, CDR2 SQIVND (reference sequence). The DNA for the CDR3 is TGTGCCAGTACCCTGACAGGTTTGGCCACTGAAGCTTTCTTT. Protein sequence: CASTLTGLATEAFF. Combining the CDR3 with reference TRBV19 and TRBJ1-1 gives the whole variable domain DGGITQSPKYLFRKEGQNVTLSCEQNLNHDAMYWYRQDPGQGLRLIYYSQIVNDFQKGDIAEGYSVSREKKESFPLTVTSAQKNPTAFYLCASTLTGLATEAFFGQGTRLTVV.

This clone was seen a single time. The genes are TRBV7-2 and TRBJ2-5, with TRBD1 matching 11 bases. V was pared by 5 bases and J by 5 bases, with 10 bases of the junction left unmatched. This CDR3 is built from 16 residues. Germline V lookup: CDR1 SGHTA, CDR2 FQGNSA. The CDR3 DNA follows: TGTGCCAGCAGCCCTGGACAGGGGGCGGGTAGGGAGACCCAGTACTTC. Translated: CASSPGQGAGRETQYF.

As regards this clone: The sample carries other DNA sequences with the same CDR3. The chain combines TRBV7-9 with TRBJ2-5; unclear D gene. Germline V lookup: CDR1 SEHNR, CDR2 FQNEAQ (reference sequence). The V end was cut by 3 bases, the J end by 5 bases, with 4 bases between. CDR3 size: 11 residues. The CDR3 region has the DNA TGTGCCAGCAGCTTCTCCGAGACCCAGTACTTC. It translates to CASSFSETQYF.

V is TRBV6-6 and J is TRBJ1-1; D might be TRBD1 (6 bases). Germline CDR1 and CDR2: MNHNY and SVGAGI (reference sequence). V lost 6 bases and J 2 bases, leaving 10 bases between the germline ends. The length of the CDR3 is 13 residues. The CDR3 here is CASRQQGNTEAFF. As DNA, the CDR3 is TGTGCCAGCAGGCAACAGGGTAACACTGAAGCTTTCTTT.

This chain links TRBV11-2 with TRBJ2-7; 9 bases are shared with TRBD1. V lost 4 bases and J lost 7; bases outside the gene matches: 11. The CDR3 covers 15 residues. Germline loops: CDR1 SGHAT, CDR2 FQNNGV. CDR3 in amino acids: CASSSGGTGYREQYF. The DNA for the CDR3 is TGTGCCAGCAGCTCCGGGGGGACAGGGTATAGAGAGCAGTACTTC.

This clone has a single count. This sequence joins TRBV19 and TRBJ2-3, with no clear D. CDR3 length: 13 residues. Looked up from germline, CDR1 is LNHDA and CDR2 is SQIVND (reference sequence). The V and J ends lost 6 bases and 1 base respectively, with 8 bases between them. The CDR3 region has the DNA TGTGCCAGTAGGCAACGGGGCACAGATACGCAGTATTTT. It specifies CASRQRGTDTQYF.

In the case of this clone: At the DNA level, this CDR3 is encoded by other sequences in the same sample as well. The chain has TRBV9 and TRBJ2-5; the match to TRBD2 covers 9 bases. The germline gives CDR1 SGDLS, CDR2 YYNGEE. The V segment lost 0 bases and the J segment 1 base; nucleotides outside the gene matches: 4. The length of the CDR3 is 16 residues. CDR3 coding DNA: TGTGCCAGCAGCGTAGCGGCTAGCGGGGTCCAAGAGACCCAGTACTTC. Amino acid sequence: CASSVAASGVQETQYF. Supplemented by reference TRBV9 and TRBJ2-5, the full variable domain reads DSGVTQTPKHLITATGQRVTLRCSPRSGDLSVYWYQQSLDQGLQFLIQYYNGEERAKGNILERFSAQQFPDLHSELNLSSLELGDSALYFCASSVAASGVQETQYFGPGTRLLVL.

This chain uses TRBV5-1 with TRBJ1-5; D gene ambiguous. Germline V lookup: CDR1 SGHRS, CDR2 YFSETQ. The V and J ends lost 10 bases and 3 bases respectively, with 20 bases between them. This CDR3 spans 15 amino acids. The CDR3 reads CALYTPGWDNQPQHF. CDR3 nucleotide sequence: TGCGCCCTTTATACTCCGGGCTGGGACAATCAGCCCCAGCATTTT.

This clone has a single count. The chain joins TRBV27 to TRBJ2-5; 9 positions agree with TRBD1. The J call could be wrong; TRBJ2-7 is a better fit for the DNA end. Germline loops: CDR1 MNHEY, CDR2 SMNVEV (reference sequence). CDR3 size: 15 residues. Written as DNA, the CDR3 is TGTGCCAGCAGTTTAGGACAGGGGAATGGATACGAGCAGTACTTC. Its protein is CASSLGQGNGYEQYF.

Remarks on this clone: Compared with germline, one end of the junction differs, possibly owing to a read error. The gene calls are TRBV7-9 and TRBJ2-5, with D uncertain. The CDR3 runs 12 residues. The germline V gene encodes CDR1 SEHNR and CDR2 FQNEAQ (reference sequence). The CDR3 nucleotides read TGTGCCGGCAGCCGTATCCAAGAGACCCAGTACTTC. It yields the protein CAGSRIQETQYF. The entire variable domain, with the rest obtained from reference TRBV7-9 and TRBJ2-5, is as follows: DTGVSQNPRHKITKRGQNVTFRCDPISEHNRLYWYRQTLGQGPEFLTYFQNEAQLEKSRLLSDRFSAERPKGSFSTLEIQRTEQGDSAMYLCAGSRIQETQYFGPGTRLLVL.

The J gene is TRBJ2-3, the V gene TRBV9; D tentatively fits TRBD1 or TRBD2 (5 bases each). The CDR3 loop spans 12 amino acids. Looked up from germline, CDR1 is SGDLS and CDR2 is YYNGEE. V gave up 2 bases and J gave up 8 bases, with 9 bases separating them. The CDR3: CASSVWGSTQYF. The CDR3 DNA sequence: TGTGCCAGCAGCGTTTGGGGGTCTACGCAGTATTTT.

The V and J genes are TRBV25-1 and TRBJ2-3; TRBD2 is a possible D gene (7 bases). V was cut by 5 bases and J by 1 base, with 22 bases left in between. Germline V gives CDR1 MGHDK, CDR2 SYGVNS. The CDR3 covers 18 residues. CDR3 loop: CASSLRSYRGAGTDTQYF. The CDR3 coding sequence is TGTGCCAGCAGTTTAAGGTCTTACCGGGGGGCTGGCACAGATACGCAGTATTTT.

The chain combines TRBV2 with TRBJ2-3; 8 bases are a match to TRBD2. This CDR3 spans 15 amino acids. Germline values: CDR1 SNHLY, CDR2 FYNNEI. Losses at the gene ends were 5 bases for V and 3 bases for J; bases not matched to a gene: 7. The DNA of the CDR3 is TGTGCCAGCAGTAAAACGGGACTAGGGACAGATACGCAGTATTTT. Its protein product is CASSKTGLGTDTQYF.

Comment on this clone: One end of the junction varies from germline; a read error may be responsible. The same CDR3 is also encoded by other DNA sequences in this sample. The CDR3 loop reads CSARGANEQFF. The CDR3 nucleotides read TGCAGTGCCAGAGGGGCCAATGAGCAGTTCTTC. V usage is TRBV20-1 and J usage is TRBJ2-1, with D perhaps assigned TRBD1 or TRBD2 (5 bases each). The CDR3 runs to 11 residues. The germline gives CDR1 DFQATT, CDR2 SNEGSKA (reference sequence).

CDR3 DNA sequence: TGTGCCAGCAGCTTAGCCCCGACCCGCTCCTACAATGAGCAGTTCTTC. Protein: CASSLAPTRSYNEQFF. The gene calls are TRBV11-3 and TRBJ2-1; D is ambiguous. This CDR3 spans 16 amino acids. Germline CDR1 SGHNT, CDR2 YENEEA. V was cut by 1 base and J by 0 bases, with 10 bases left in between.

This clone turned up a few times. The V gene is TRBV9, the J gene TRBJ1-5, with no clear D. The CDR3 extends over 15 amino acids. With 0 bases removed from V and 3 bases from J, the gap between germline ends came to 10 bases. Germline V lookup: CDR1 SGDLS, CDR2 YYNGEE. The CDR3 protein is CASSVDPGYNQPQHF. CDR3 coding DNA: TGTGCCAGCAGCGTAGATCCGGGCTACAATCAGCCCCAGCATTTT.

The rearrangement uses TRBV19 and TRBJ1-1; 9 positions agree with TRBD1. Germline trimming cut 5 bases from V and 1 base from J; bases unmatched to any gene: 5. Germline CDR1 is LNHDA and CDR2 is SQIVND (reference sequence). CDR3 length equals 15 residues. CDR3 sequence reads: CASSSYRGPNTEAFF. The CDR3 DNA is TGTGCCAGTAGTTCGTACAGGGGGCCGAACACTGAAGCTTTCTTT.

This clone was counted a few times. This chain links TRBV18 with TRBJ1-4, with D tentatively TRBD1 (5 bases). Germline CDR1 is KGHSH and CDR2 is LQKENI. Trimming removed 2 bases from V and 5 bases from J, with 9 bases in between. The CDR3 consists of 14 residues. The CDR3 protein is CASSPGDLNEKLFF. CDR3 nucleotide sequence: TGTGCCAGCTCACCAGGGGACCTAAATGAAAAACTGTTTTTT.

The gene calls are TRBV9 and TRBJ2-5; D perhaps matches TRBD2 (8 bases). CDR1 is SGDLS, CDR2 YYNGEE, per germline. This CDR3 spans 16 amino acids. V lost 7 bases and J lost 4, with 23 bases in between. CDR3 in DNA: TGTGCCAGCGGCCCAAGCGGGAGAGGGGGCGGAGAGACCCAGTACTTC. Translation: CASGPSGRGGGETQYF.

J is TRBJ1-1 and V is TRBV28; 9 bases align to TRBD1. Germline CDR1 MDHEN, CDR2 SYDVKM. V dropped 4 bases and J dropped 6; count of bases not matched to a gene: 9. The CDR3 runs to 15 residues. The CDR3 reads CASSSIRDRDPEAFF. The CDR3 nucleotides are TGTGCCAGCAGTTCAATACGGGACAGGGATCCTGAAGCTTTCTTT.

The rearrangement links TRBV15 to TRBJ2-1, with 8 nucleotides matching TRBD2. J was trimmed by 9 bases and V by 5 bases; bases with no gene match: 21. Looked up from germline, CDR1 is LNHNV and CDR2 is YYDKDF (reference sequence). The CDR3 sequence is 18 residues long. The CDR3: CATSGLPGSGSWGGEQFF. The CDR3 region has the DNA TGTGCCACCAGCGGCCTTCCCGGGAGCGGGAGTTGGGGCGGTGAGCAGTTCTTC.

This chain uses TRBV6-5 with TRBJ2-5, with D hard to call. Trimming pared 0 bases from V and 1 base from J, leaving 12 bases between. The CDR3 consists of 16 residues. The germline V gene has CDR1 MNHEY and CDR2 SVGAGI. CDR3 DNA: TGTGCCAGCAGTTACTCTATCGGGCAGCTCCAAGAGACCCAGTACTTC. Translation: CASSYSIGQLQETQYF.

This chain joins TRBV5-4 and TRBJ1-1; a weak D match, TRBD1 (5 bases). Germline CDR1 reads SGHNT; CDR2 reads YYREEE (reference sequence). The V and J ends lost 4 bases and 3 bases respectively, with 16 bases between them. CDR3 length: 15 residues. The CDR3 is CASSPSGMRDTEAFF. CDR3 coding DNA: TGTGCCAGCAGCCCATCAGGGATGAGGGACACTGAAGCTTTCTTT.

This rearrangement joins TRBV11-2 to TRBJ1-2, with 11 positions matching TRBD1. The CDR3 runs 15 residues. J lost 4 bases, V lost 6 bases, and 7 bases had no gene match. From germline, CDR1 is SGHAT and CDR2 FQNNGV. The CDR3: CASSLRDRGIYGYTF. The CDR3 DNA is TGTGCCAGCAGTCTCCGGGACAGGGGGATCTATGGCTACACCTTC. Together with reference TRBV11-2 and TRBJ1-2, the CDR3 gives the full variable domain: EAGVAQSPRYKIIEKRQSVAFWCNPISGHATLYWYQQILGQGPKLLIQFQNNGVVDDSQLPKDRFSAERLKGVDSTLKIQPAKLEDSAVYLCASSLRDRGIYGYTFGSGTRLTVV.

The chain links TRBV18 to TRBJ2-7; either TRBD1 or TRBD2 may supply D (5 bases each). This CDR3 has 14 residues. Germline values: CDR1 KGHSH, CDR2 LQKENI. Trimming stripped 4 bases from V and 0 bases from J, with 10 bases between. CDR3 DNA: TGTGCCAGCTCACTCCGGGACGGCTCCTACGAGCAGTACTTC. This translates into CASSLRDGSYEQYF.

V is TRBV19 and J is TRBJ2-7; possibly TRBD1 for D (5 bases). Trimming cost V 10 bases and J 2 bases, with 21 bases left between them. The CDR3 runs to 15 residues. Germline-derived CDR1 and CDR2 are LNHDA and SQIVND (reference sequence). CDR3 loop: CATSPGRIETYEQYF. Written as DNA, the CDR3 is TGTGCCACCTCCCCAGGGCGCATTGAGACCTACGAGCAGTACTTC.